The 7 T cell receptor beta chains presented below share a single source sample, sequenced in a study of control samples from healthy donors and cancer patients. Produced via immunoSEQ multiplex PCR; TCRdb's table is partial and in-frame only. This sample's table reports some 190,000 clones. The sample comprised blood. The receptor set was obtained from a woman aged 25 to 39 in good health.

This chain joins TRBV19 and TRBJ2-7, with TRBD1 as a possible D gene (7 bases). Looked up from germline, CDR1 is LNHDA and CDR2 is SQIVND (reference sequence). V was cut by 5 bases and J by 9 bases, with 23 bases left in between. This CDR3 spans 15 amino acids. DNA for the CDR3: TGTGCCAGTAGTCCCAGGGGGGCCCCTTTAGGGAGGCAGTACTTC. It translates to CASSPRGAPLGRQYF. Complete variable domain (other parts from reference TRBV19 and TRBJ2-7): DGGITQSPKYLFRKEGQNVTLSCEQNLNHDAMYWYRQDPGQGLRLIYYSQIVNDFQKGDIAEGYSVSREKKESFPLTVTSAQKNPTAFYLCASSPRGAPLGRQYFGPGTRLTVT.

This chain uses TRBV6-5 with TRBJ2-1; 7 bases agree with TRBD2. CDR1 MNHEY and CDR2 SVGAGI come from the germline V gene. With V trimmed by 6 bases and J by 2 bases, 7 bases remained unmatched. The CDR3 has 15 residues. The DNA for the CDR3 is TGTGCCAGCAGAAACTCGGGGGGACCCTACAATGAGCAGTTCTTC. Translating gives CASRNSGGPYNEQFF.

V gene TRBV18 combines with J gene TRBJ2-3; 7 nucleotides align to TRBD2. Losses at the gene ends were 4 bases for V and 5 bases for J; bases not matched to a gene: 6. Germline CDR1 KGHSH, CDR2 LQKENI. The CDR3 sequence is 14 residues long. The CDR3 bases are TGTGCCAGCTCACGGGAGGGAGGTGGAGATACGCAGTATTTT. This translates into CASSREGGGDTQYF.

The chain couples TRBV12-3 or TRBV12-4 to TRBJ2-7, with D possibly being TRBD2 (5 bases). The CDR3 is made up of 13 amino acids. V gave up 5 bases and J gave up 3 bases, with 11 bases separating them. For the CDR3, the DNA is TGTGCCAGCAGTGTGACTGGGAGCTACGAGCAGTACTTC. It codes for CASSVTGSYEQYF.

V usage is TRBV12-3 or TRBV12-4 and J usage is TRBJ1-2; D gene unclear. V was clipped by 3 bases and J by 6 bases, with 11 bases between them. The CDR3 runs to 13 residues. The DNA of the CDR3 is TGTGCCAGCAGTTTCAGTTCATTGGATGGCTACACCTTC. It is translated as CASSFSSLDGYTF.

The rearrangement joins TRBV2 to TRBJ2-1; tentatively, D is TRBD1 or TRBD2 (5 bases each). V was trimmed by 5 bases and J by 9 bases, leaving 20 bases between them. Germline V lookup: CDR1 SNHLY, CDR2 FYNNEI. CDR3 length equals 15 residues. This chain's CDR3 is CASSQTGDYGGEQFF. CDR3 coding DNA: TGTGCCAGCAGTCAAACAGGAGACTATGGGGGTGAGCAGTTCTTC.

The rearrangement joins TRBV9 to TRBJ2-3; TRBD2 might be the D (6 bases). Trimming shortened V by 5 bases and J by 1 base, and 20 bases separated the two germline ends. This CDR3 contains 17 residues. The germline CDR1 and CDR2 sequences are SGDLS and YYNGEE. The DNA for the CDR3 is TGTGCCAGCAGTTCCCGGGGAGGCGTGGGGGGCACAGATACGCAGTATTTT. This encodes CASSSRGGVGGTDTQYF.